The 7 T cell receptor beta chains listed next were all sequenced from one sample in a study of OX40 agonist ivuxolimab in advanced cancers. Library prep was done by the immunoSEQ multiplex PCR assay. TCRdb stores this immuneACCESS table with in-frame sequences only. Part of the clones is absent; in the studies checked, under half of the shortfall reflects unresolved V genes, and no reason is known for the rest. This sample holds about 70,000 clones; roughly 90% were observed only once. The top ten constitute more than 1% of the sample. Sequenced material: CD4+ or CD8+ T cells sorted from blood, taken in a trial of the OX40 agonist ivuxolimab. These receptors were collected from an adult with an advanced solid tumor such as melanoma, head and neck, liver or kidney cancer.

This clone has a single count. This chain connects TRBV6-1 to TRBJ1-2, with 8 bases aligning to TRBD1. Germline V gene sequence: CDR1 MNHNS, CDR2 SASEGT. The CDR3 consists of 14 residues. With V trimmed by 5 bases and J by 6 bases, 8 bases remained unmatched. The CDR3 DNA is TGTGCCAGCAGTCCCCGGACAGGGTGGGATGGCTACACCTTC. Translation gives CASSPRTGWDGYTF.

The J gene is TRBJ2-1, the V gene TRBV7-2; D is unresolved. CDR3 length: 11 residues. Germline CDR1 SGHTA, CDR2 FQGNSA. V lost 3 bases to trimming and J lost 3 bases, with 0 bases between them. The CDR3 region has the DNA TGTGCCAGCAGCTTCTACAATGAGCAGTTCTTC. Translating it yields CASSFYNEQFF.

The CDR3 DNA reads as TGTGCCTCGGGACTTTCCTATCAGCCCCAGCATTTT. This codes for CASGLSYQPQHF. The chain combines TRBV30 with TRBJ1-5; D is perhaps TRBD1 (5 bases). Germline loops: CDR1 GTSNPN, CDR2 SVGIG (reference sequence). The CDR3 loop spans 12 amino acids. V was cut by 7 bases and J by 5 bases, with 12 bases left in between.

This clone was observed a single time. The rearrangement links TRBV27 to TRBJ1-2; the match to TRBD1 covers 7 bases. The V gene's germline CDR1 is MNHEY and CDR2 SMNVEV (reference sequence). The CDR3 runs 14 residues. The J segment lost 2 bases and the V segment lost 4 bases, leaving 4 bases of the junction unmatched. The CDR3 DNA follows: TGTGCCAGCAGTTCCAAACAGGGGAACTATGGCTACACCTTC. It is translated as CASSSKQGNYGYTF.

The chain is built from TRBV7-2 and TRBJ2-7, with 10 bases identical to TRBD1. Trimming at V came to 5 bases and at J to 3 bases, leaving 13 bases not matched to a gene. The germline CDR1 and CDR2 sequences are SGHTA and FQGNSA. The CDR3 covers 17 residues. The CDR3 DNA is TGTGCCAGCAGCCCTCGACAGGGGGCGCAATGGCTCTACGAGCAGTACTTC. Its translation is CASSPRQGAQWLYEQYF.

This chain joins TRBV7-2 and TRBJ2-7; TRBD1 aligns across 7 bases. The trim removed 0 bases at V and 2 bases at J, leaving 7 bases unmatched. This CDR3 has 16 amino acids. Germline assignment: CDR1 SGHTA and CDR2 FQGNSA. Here the CDR3 DNA reads TGTGCCAGCAGCTTAGCTCAGGGGGTGAGCACCTACGAGCAGTACTTC. Protein: CASSLAQGVSTYEQYF.

The chain links TRBV27 to TRBJ1-2, with 7 bases lining up with TRBD1. The germline V gene has CDR1 MNHEY and CDR2 SMNVEV (reference sequence). Trimming took 5 bases from V and 7 from J; bases not matched to a gene: 4. CDR3 length: 12 residues. This CDR3 reads CASSMTGLGYTF. CDR3 nucleotide sequence: TGTGCCAGCAGTATGACAGGGCTTGGCTACACCTTC.